This T cell receptor (beta chain) was sequenced during a study of T cells in Graves' hyperthyroidism and ophthalmopathy. Study-wide results and caveats: For ophthalmopathy, model prediction preceded onset by a median about 6.2 months.

PBMCs came from 9 to 10 ml fresh peripheral blood. RNA transcripts gave rise to amplified TCR beta CDR3 regions. First-round RT-PCR targeting the TCR CDR3 was performed with the HTBI primer set. MiXCR, applied by TCRdb to the multiplex PCR reads, yields one record per CDR3 protein. The table has some 600,000 distinct CDR3 sequences, roughly 14% seen once; the top ten hold 5.5% to 7.5%. This CDR3 is built from 13 residues. Trimming stripped 2 bases from V and 3 bases from J, with 8 bases between. Germline V gives CDR1 SGHRS, CDR2 YFSETQ. Comments on this clonotype: Its specificity is not known.

The receptor's source is a woman in her 30s with Graves' hyperthyroidism that later progressed to Graves' ophthalmopathy. The chain recombines TRBV5-1 with TRBJ1-1; D is ambiguous. The sample comprised blood. CDR3 protein: CASSFTTHTEAFF. The CDR3 DNA follows: TGCGCCAGCAGCTTCACAACTCACACTGAAGCTTTCTTT.